A selection of T cell receptor beta chains follows, all from one sample in a study of vaccination and CD4 T cells after COVID-19. Their cognate antigens are unknown. TCRdb re-called the PCR reads through MiXCR, storing one row per CDR3 protein. Of around 18,000 distinct CDR3 sequences listed, roughly 59% are singletons. Sequenced input: CD4+ T cells from blood, cultured in vitro. The source is a human donor who had recovered from COVID-19. The CDR3 runs from the conserved cysteine through the conserved F or W. Fields, in order: J gene, V gene, D gene, clone size, CDR3 protein, CDR3 DNA. D genes are given only for firm matches. For some rows the clone size is stated as once, few or many, or as a class when expanded; others skip it.

>TRBJ1-6|TRBV7-9|-|-
CASNRLGENSPLHF
TGTGCCAGCAACCGTCTGGGTGAGAATTCACCCCTCCACTTT
>TRBJ1-6|TRBV4-2|-|few
CASSQGQGRNSPLHF
TGTGCCAGCAGCCAAGGGCAGGGGCGGAATTCACCCCTCCACTTT
>TRBJ1-6|TRBV6-1|-|-
CASSVMWDSGFNSPLHF
TGTGCCAGCAGTGTAATGTGGGATAGCGGATTCAATTCACCCCTCCACTTT
>TRBJ1-2|TRBV6-2/TRBV6-3|-|few
CASSWDTNYGYTF
TGTGCCAGCAGTTGGGACACTAACTATGGCTACACCTTC
>TRBJ1-5|TRBV28|-|-
CASSWGSGGDQPQHF
TGTGCCAGCAGCTGGGGGTCTGGAGGGGATCAGCCCCAGCATTTT
>TRBJ2-1|TRBV11-3|-|-
CASSLGVVLSSYNEQFF
TGTGCCAGCAGCTTAGGAGTGGTGCTAAGCTCCTACAATGAGCAGTTCTTC
>TRBJ2-5|TRBV12-3/TRBV12-4|-|few
CASSLIRIETQYF
TGTGCCAGCAGTTTGATTCGAATAGAGACCCAGTACTTC
>TRBJ2-3|TRBV20-1|TRBD2|-
CSARAASGGGTDTQYF
TGCAGTGCTAGAGCGGCTAGCGGAGGGGGCACAGATACGCAGTATTTT
>TRBJ1-5|TRBV4-1|TRBD1|few
CASSQRTGARGLNQPQHF
TGCGCCAGCAGCCAACGGACAGGGGCGCGGGGCTTAAATCAGCCCCAGCATTTT
>TRBJ1-2|TRBV30|-|-
CAWSPSGASNYGYTF
TGTGCCTGGAGCCCTTCCGGTGCTTCTAACTATGGCTACACCTTC
>TRBJ1-1|TRBV9|-|-
CASSVSKGTEAFF
TGTGCCAGCAGCGTATCGAAGGGGACTGAAGCTTTCTTT
>TRBJ1-1|TRBV5-8|TRBD1|-
CASPGQLNTEAFF
TGTGCCAGCCCGGGACAGCTGAACACTGAAGCTTTCTTT
>TRBJ1-3|TRBV20-1|TRBD1|-
CSASLDRGPGNTIYF
TGCAGTGCTAGCCTCGACAGGGGGCCAGGAAACACCATATATTTT
>TRBJ1-2|TRBV7-9|-|few
CASISEGAPNYGYTF
TGTGCCAGCATCTCAGAAGGGGCACCCAACTATGGCTACACCTTC
>TRBJ2-1|TRBV20-1|TRBD2|medium-sized
CSARGGGRAYNEQFF
TGCAGTGCTAGAGGAGGCGGGAGGGCCTACAATGAGCAGTTCTTC
>TRBJ2-7|TRBV20-1|TRBD2|-
CSGVGGGSEQYF
TGCAGCGGGGTCGGCGGGGGAAGCGAGCAGTACTTC
>TRBJ2-7|TRBV7-8|-|once
CASSLGSAPYEQYF
TGTGCCAGCAGCTTAGGCTCAGCCCCCTACGAGCAGTACTTC
>TRBJ2-6|TRBV11-3|-|-
CASSPPPGANVLTF
TGTGCCAGCAGCCCCCCGCCTGGGGCCAACGTCCTGACTTTC
>TRBJ2-2|TRBV12-3/TRBV12-4|-|-
CASSLLEVRELFF
TGTGCCAGCAGTCTCCTCGAGGTGAGGGAGCTGTTTTTT
>TRBJ2-5|TRBV29-1|TRBD1|-
CTVGLGGGEETQYF
TGCACCGTCGGGTTAGGGGGCGGTGAGGAGACCCAGTACTTC
>TRBJ2-7|TRBV20-1|-|few
CSARGGSEQYF
TGCAGTGCTAGAGGGGGGAGCGAGCAGTACTTC
>TRBJ1-2|TRBV15|-|few
CATSREGVVRYGYTF
TGTGCCACCAGCAGAGAAGGCGTGGTGCGGTATGGCTACACCTTC
>TRBJ2-7|TRBV10-2|TRBD2|-
CASSETSGAYEQYF
TGCGCCAGCAGTGAGACTAGCGGGGCCTACGAGCAGTACTTC
>TRBJ2-2|TRBV6-1|-|-
CASTKLWETNTGELFF
TGTGCCAGCACGAAGCTATGGGAGACCAACACCGGGGAGCTGTTTTTT
>TRBJ2-2|TRBV6-5|TRBD1|-
CASSYERGRENTGELFF
TGTGCCAGCAGTTACGAGAGGGGGCGAGAGAACACCGGGGAGCTGTTTTTT
>TRBJ2-7|TRBV20-1|TRBD2|once
CSASIAGGGFYEQYF
TGCAGTGCTAGCATAGCGGGAGGAGGGTTCTACGAGCAGTACTTC
>TRBJ2-1|TRBV20-1|TRBD2|-
CSAPLAGLYNEQFF
TGCAGTGCCCCACTAGCGGGCCTCTACAATGAGCAGTTCTTC
>TRBJ2-5|TRBV30|-|few
CAWSGEETQYF
TGTGCCTGGTCAGGGGAAGAGACCCAGTACTTC
>TRBJ2-1|TRBV6-1|-|-
CASIEGVYNEQFF
TGTGCCAGCATAGAGGGAGTATACAATGAGCAGTTCTTC
>TRBJ2-3|TRBV9|-|-
CASSVSGLRADTQYF
TGTGCCAGCAGCGTATCGGGCCTGCGGGCAGATACGCAGTATTTT
>TRBJ2-5|TRBV24-1|-|few
CATSDGSGYQETQYF
TGTGCCACCAGTGATGGGTCAGGCTACCAAGAGACCCAGTACTTC
>TRBJ2-7|TRBV10-3|TRBD1|-
CAISSTGGFDEQYF
TGTGCCATCAGCAGCACAGGGGGCTTTGACGAGCAGTACTTC
>TRBJ2-3|TRBV12-3/TRBV12-4|TRBD1|-
CASSFNRGSTDTQYF
TGTGCCAGCAGTTTTAACAGGGGTAGCACAGATACGCAGTATTTT
>TRBJ1-2|TRBV12-3/TRBV12-4|-|few
CASSFGQGNGYTF
TGTGCCAGCAGTTTCGGGCAGGGTAATGGCTACACCTTC
>TRBJ2-7|TRBV7-2|-|few
CASSSFHEQYF
TGTGCCAGCAGCTCATTTCATGAGCAGTACTTC
>TRBJ2-7|TRBV19|TRBD2|-
CASSTSGVTYEQYF
TGTGCCAGTAGCACTAGCGGCGTTACCTACGAGCAGTACTTC
>TRBJ2-1|TRBV2|TRBD1|-
CASGDRGNEQFF
TGTGCCAGCGGGGACAGGGGTAATGAGCAGTTCTTC